The next 6 T cell receptor beta chains were all read from a single sample in a study of T-cell reconstitution after alpha-beta-depleted transplantation in children. Unique molecular identifiers tagged the TCRbeta library. TCRdb re-called the PCR reads with MiXCR, one entry per CDR3 protein. This table holds 500,000 to 650,000 distinct CDR3 sequences, about an eighth found once. The source was PBMCs, mostly from graft donor cells, collected 180 days after TCRalphabeta/CD19-depleted stem cell transplant. The receptors shown here come from a female patient aged 2-9 years who had a stem cell transplant for aplastic anemia, so the T cells may come from the graft donor.

This sequence joins TRBV7-9 and TRBJ1-6; a possible D gene is TRBD1 (5 bases). V was shortened by 3 bases and J by 7 bases, with 13 bases between the two germline ends. From germline, CDR1 is SEHNR and CDR2 FQNEAQ (reference sequence). The CDR3 is made up of 15 amino acids. The CDR3 spells CASSFSGGVNSPLHF. The CDR3 nucleotides are TGTGCCAGCAGCTTCTCGGGGGGGGTAAATTCACCCCTCCACTTT.

This clonotype was recorded a few times. The chain recombines TRBV5-1 with TRBJ1-6, with no clear D. This CDR3 spans 14 amino acids. Trimming removed 0 bases at V and 10 bases at J, with 11 bases between. Germline CDR1 SGHRS, CDR2 YFSETQ. The CDR3 DNA reads TGCGCCAGCAGCTTGGCTCCCCTAGGGTCACCCCTCCACTTT. This gives the protein CASSLAPLGSPLHF.

This rearrangement joins TRBV5-1 to TRBJ2-7; TRBD1 or TRBD2 may be the D gene (5 bases each). V lost 0 bases and J lost 2, with 15 bases in between. The CDR3 consists of 16 residues. Germline V CDR1 and CDR2: SGHRS, YFSETQ. CDR3 coding DNA: TGCGCCAGCAGCTTGGGGTCTCCAGGGACCGCCTACGAGCAGTACTTC. Translation: CASSLGSPGTAYEQYF. The full variable domain, with the rest looked up from reference TRBV5-1 and TRBJ2-7, is KAGVTQTPRYLIKTRGQQVTLSCSPISGHRSVSWYQQTPGQGLQFLFEYFSETQRNKGNFPGRFSGRQFSNSRSEMNVSTLELGDSALYLCASSLGSPGTAYEQYFGPGTRLTVT.

The rearrangement links TRBV29-1 to TRBJ1-3; D call uncertain. The germline V gene encodes CDR1 SQVTM and CDR2 ANQGSEA. The length of the CDR3 is 13 residues. Trimming left V 7 bases short and J 0 bases short, with 10 bases between. DNA of the CDR3: TGCAGCGCTGTGCGGTCCTCTGGAAACACCATATATTTT. Amino acids: CSAVRSSGNTIYF.

This clonotype was detected a few times. This chain connects TRBV11-2 to TRBJ1-5; 9 bases fit TRBD1. The germline V gene encodes CDR1 SGHAT and CDR2 FQNNGV. The CDR3 is made up of 16 amino acids. The trim removed 2 bases at V and 3 bases at J, leaving 5 bases unmatched. The CDR3 DNA reads as TGTGCCAGCAGCTTACGGACAGGGGTAGACAATCAGCCCCAGCATTTT. It is translated as CASSLRTGVDNQPQHF.

This clonotype was detected many times. The chain is built from TRBV12-3 or TRBV12-4 and TRBJ2-5; possibly TRBD1 or TRBD2 for D (5 bases each). Between the trimmed V and J ends, which lost 5 bases and 5 bases, there was a span of 9 bases. The CDR3 totals 12 residues. The CDR3 region has the DNA TGTGCCAGCAGTCGACAGCGGGAGACCCAGTACTTC. Encoded protein: CASSRQRETQYF.